Shown below are 27 T cell receptor beta chains from a single sample sequenced in a study of blood T cell repertoires in COVID-19. Repertoires were generated with immunoSEQ multiplex PCR, while TCRdb's copy carries only in-frame clones and drops some. The sample contains fewer than 300,000 clones, 75% to 95% of which appear only once. The sequenced material came from PBMCs or T cells enriched from blood (not recorded which). The receptors shown here come from a woman younger than 45 who had recovered from COVID-19.

The chain recombines TRBV5-1 with TRBJ1-5, with D perhaps TRBD1 (5 bases). Trimming stripped 4 bases from V and 3 bases from J, with 14 bases between. In germline, CDR1 is SGHRS, CDR2 YFSETQ. CDR3 length: 15 amino acids. CDR3 sequence reads: CASSPRGDANQPQHF. The CDR3 DNA follows: TGCGCCAGCAGCCCGCGGGGGGATGCCAATCAGCCCCAGCATTTT.

In its sample, this clone was seen a few times. The chain combines TRBV4-1 with TRBJ1-1; D is unresolved. CDR1 is MGHRA and CDR2 is YSYEKL in the germline V gene. Trimming stripped 3 bases from V and 1 base from J, with 9 bases between. The CDR3 length is 14 residues. CDR3 sequence: CASSHADSNTEAFF. The CDR3 nucleotides are TGCGCCAGCAGCCACGCAGACTCGAACACTGAAGCTTTCTTT.

The chain has TRBV5-1 and TRBJ2-3; D is possibly TRBD1 (5 bases). CDR1 and CDR2 from the germline V gene are SGHRS and YFSETQ. V dropped 4 bases and J dropped 1 base, with 10 bases sitting between them. This CDR3 is built from 14 residues. CDR3 in DNA: TGCGCCAGCAGCGCCACGACAGGCACAGATACGCAGTATTTT. Its protein is CASSATTGTDTQYF.

The chain joins TRBV15 to TRBJ2-1, with 12 bases fitting TRBD1. CDR1 LNHNV and CDR2 YYDKDF come from the germline V gene (reference sequence). This CDR3 region has 15 residues. Losses at the gene ends were 3 bases for V and 9 bases for J; bases not matched to a gene: 6. The CDR3 nucleotides read TGTGCCACCAGCAGGCCCGGGACAGGGGGCTCTGAGCAGTTCTTC. Its protein is CATSRPGTGGSEQFF.

The V gene is TRBV7-2, the J gene TRBJ1-6, with a tentative D call TRBD1 (5 bases). The germline CDR1 and CDR2 sequences are SGHTA and FQGNSA. V was pared by 0 bases and J by 8 bases, with 20 bases between. There are 18 residues in the CDR3. CDR3 protein: CASSLATWGSSFYSPLHF. The CDR3 nucleotides read TGTGCCAGCAGCTTAGCCACATGGGGCAGTAGTTTTTATTCACCCCTCCACTTT. Filled out from reference TRBV7-2 and TRBJ1-6, the complete variable domain reads GAGVSQSPSNKVTEKGKDVELRCDPISGHTALYWYRQSLGQGLEFLIYFQGNSAPDKSGLPSDRFSAERTGGSVSTLTIQRTQQEDSAVYLCASSLATWGSSFYSPLHFGNGTRLTVT.

The chain is built from TRBV28 and TRBJ2-7; 7 bases are a match to TRBD1. This CDR3 has 15 residues. The V and J ends lost 5 bases and 3 bases, in that order; junction bases with no gene match: 10. Germline CDR1 is MDHEN and CDR2 is SYDVKM. For the CDR3, the DNA is TGTGCCAGCAGTCCCCCCGAGGGGGCGAACTACGAGCAGTACTTC. Its protein product is CASSPPEGANYEQYF.

V gene TRBV7-2 combines with J gene TRBJ2-7, with D maybe TRBD2 (5 bases). This CDR3 comprises 13 residues. Trimming removed 5 bases at V and 5 bases at J, with 13 bases between. Germline assignment: CDR1 SGHTA and CDR2 FQGNSA. The CDR3 region is CASSQPTTDEQYF. The CDR3 bases are TGTGCCAGCAGCCAACCGACTACCGACGAGCAGTACTTC.

This clone was picked up a small number of times. This rearrangement joins TRBV4-3 to TRBJ1-4, with a possible D match to TRBD1 (5 bases). V lost 2 bases and J lost 2, with 6 bases in between. CDR1 is LGHNA, CDR2 YSLEER, per germline. The CDR3 is made up of 14 amino acids. In DNA form, the CDR3 reads TGCGCCAGCAGCCAACAGGGTACTAATGAAAAACTGTTTTTT. It codes for CASSQQGTNEKLFF.

The chain couples TRBV6-5 to TRBJ2-1, with no clear D. Germline lookup yields CDR1 MNHEY and CDR2 SVGAGI. The CDR3 runs 11 residues. Between the trimmed V and J ends, which lost 5 bases and 16 bases, there was a span of 15 bases. CDR3 sequence reads: CASSPRSSYFF. The CDR3 coding sequence is TGTGCCAGCAGTCCTCGGTCCTCCTACTTCTTC.

V usage is TRBV5-6 and J usage is TRBJ1-1; tentatively, D is TRBD1 (5 bases). The CDR3 sequence is 13 residues long. Germline V gene sequence: CDR1 SGHDT, CDR2 YYEEEE. Trimming removed 6 bases at V and 1 base at J, with 10 bases between. The CDR3 region is CASTPQGNTEAFF. In DNA form, the CDR3 reads TGTGCCAGCACCCCGCAGGGGAACACTGAAGCTTTCTTT.

The chain combines TRBV30 with TRBJ2-7; D might be TRBD1 (6 bases). V was pared by 0 bases and J by 4 bases, with 19 bases between. CDR1 is GTSNPN, CDR2 SVGIG, per germline (reference sequence). The CDR3 extends over 16 amino acids. CDR3: CAWSVQQGGPVYEQYF. The CDR3 nucleotides are TGTGCCTGGAGTGTACAACAGGGCGGACCGGTATACGAGCAGTACTTC.

The CDR3 bases are TGTGCCAGCAGCCCGGGGACTCCCCTCGGGGTTAGCAATCAGCCCCAGCATTTT. It yields the protein CASSPGTPLGVSNQPQHF. The rearrangement joins TRBV5-8 to TRBJ1-5; D perhaps matches TRBD1 (5 bases). V was pared by 4 bases and J by 0 bases, with 20 bases between. CDR3 length: 18 residues. Germline lookup yields CDR1 SGHTS and CDR2 YDEGEE.

The chain joins TRBV7-6 to TRBJ2-1, with 11 bases aligning to TRBD2. Unmatched junction bases numbered 6, after V lost 1 base and J lost 7 bases. The CDR3 covers 16 residues. Germline V gene data show CDR1 as SGHVS and CDR2 as FNYEAQ. Here the CDR3 DNA reads TGTGCCAGCAGCTTAGGGGTAGCGGGAGGGAAGAATGAGCAGTTCTTC. As protein: CASSLGVAGGKNEQFF.

The chain links TRBV27 to TRBJ2-1; D might be TRBD2 (5 bases). V was trimmed by 8 bases and J by 9 bases, leaving 11 bases between them. This CDR3 is built from 11 residues. CDR1 and CDR2 (germline): MNHEY, SMNVEV (reference sequence). The CDR3 protein is CASGVAGEQFF. The CDR3 nucleotides are TGTGCCAGCGGAGTTGCGGGTGAGCAGTTCTTC.

V gene TRBV4-3 combines with J gene TRBJ1-6, with a tentative D call TRBD1 (6 bases). Per the germline V gene, CDR1 is LGHNA and CDR2 is YSLEER. Trimming removed 4 bases from V and 0 bases from J, with 10 bases in between. The CDR3 covers 16 residues. The CDR3 DNA follows: TGCGCCAGCAGCCCTGGACAGAGCTCCTATAATTCACCCCTCCACTTT. Its protein product is CASSPGQSSYNSPLHF.

The chain carries TRBV6-5 and TRBJ1-1; D is ambiguous. V lost 5 bases to trimming and J lost 5 bases, with 18 bases between them. In germline, CDR1 is MNHEY, CDR2 SVGAGI. The length of the CDR3 is 15 residues. The chain's CDR3 is CASSLWSRGETEAFF. The CDR3 DNA reads TGTGCCAGCAGTCTTTGGTCCCGAGGAGAAACTGAAGCTTTCTTT.

The V gene is TRBV7-8, the J gene TRBJ2-6; D is unresolved. V shed 4 bases and J shed 4 bases, with 8 bases lying between them. The CDR3 contains 14 residues. Germline CDR1 and CDR2: SGHVS and FQNEAQ. The CDR3 region has the DNA TGTGCCAGCAGCTCGACTTCCGGGGCCAACGTCCTGACTTTC. Translated, it gives CASSSTSGANVLTF.

On this clone itself: The sample contains more than one DNA sequence encoding this CDR3. V usage is TRBV19 and J usage is TRBJ1-2; TRBD1 agrees at 8 bases. V dropped 4 bases and J dropped 7; count of bases not matched to a gene: 5. The germline V gene encodes CDR1 LNHDA and CDR2 SQIVND (reference sequence). The CDR3 runs 13 residues. The CDR3 is CASSTQGAGGYTF. Here the CDR3 DNA reads TGTGCCAGTAGTACGCAGGGGGCAGGTGGCTACACCTTC.

The chain employs TRBV6-5 and TRBJ2-7, with D perhaps TRBD1 (6 bases). The V and J ends lost 6 bases and 0 bases respectively, with 12 bases between them. Germline CDR1 reads MNHEY; CDR2 reads SVGAGI. The CDR3 spans 14 residues. The CDR3 DNA is TGTGCCAGCAGCCCGCTAGGGGGCTCCTACGAGCAGTACTTC. It is translated as CASSPLGGSYEQYF.

The chain links TRBV27 to TRBJ1-6; D might be TRBD1 (6 bases). Germline assignment: CDR1 MNHEY and CDR2 SMNVEV (reference sequence). This CDR3 spans 15 amino acids. V lost 8 bases and J 0 bases, leaving 11 bases between the germline ends. The CDR3 is CASGRGGSYNSPLHF. The CDR3 nucleotides are TGTGCCAGCGGCAGGGGTGGCTCCTATAATTCACCCCTCCACTTT.

The chain recombines TRBV7-9 with TRBJ2-7, with D hard to call. V dropped 5 bases and J dropped 3 bases, with 8 bases sitting between them. The CDR3 runs to 12 residues. Per the germline V gene, CDR1 is SEHNR and CDR2 is FQNEAQ (reference sequence). CDR3 protein: CASSQEVYEQYF. CDR3 nucleotides: TGTGCCAGCAGCCAAGAGGTCTACGAGCAGTACTTC.

CDR3 region: CASSFSLEGEGYTF. CDR3 DNA: TGTGCCAGCAGCTTTTCTTTGGAGGGTGAAGGCTACACCTTC. V and J are TRBV5-6 and TRBJ1-2, with D unresolved. Trimming cost V 2 bases and J 8 bases, with 16 bases left between them. CDR1 SGHDT and CDR2 YYEEEE come from the germline V gene. This CDR3 has 14 residues.

This chain links TRBV28 with TRBJ2-3; the match to TRBD2 covers 7 bases. This CDR3 spans 15 amino acids. V gave up 5 bases and J gave up 10 bases; unmatched junction bases: 15. Germline CDR1 is MDHEN and CDR2 is SYDVKM. The CDR3 nucleotides read TGTGCCAGCAGTCCCATTCGGGGACTATTTTTGTCGCAGTATTTT. Its translation: CASSPIRGLFLSQYF.

This chain links TRBV14 with TRBJ2-7; perhaps TRBD1 as D (6 bases). Trimming took off 6 bases at V and 3 bases at J, with 12 bases between the two ends. Germline lookup yields CDR1 SGHDN and CDR2 FVKESK. CDR3 length equals 13 residues. The CDR3 sequence: CASSRTAFYEQYF. DNA of the CDR3: TGTGCCAGCAGTCGGACAGCATTCTACGAGCAGTACTTC.

The rearrangement uses TRBV18 and TRBJ2-7; 8 nucleotides agree with TRBD1. The V gene end was trimmed by 3 bases and the J gene end by 0 bases; junction bases not matched to a gene: 1. Germline V gene lookup returns CDR1 KGHSH and CDR2 LQKENI. The CDR3 runs to 14 residues. CDR3 nucleotide sequence: TGTGCCAGCTCACCGGACAGGGACTCCTACGAGCAGTACTTC. It codes for CASSPDRDSYEQYF.

The V call is TRBV30, the J call TRBJ1-6; 8 bases match TRBD1. CDR1 is GTSNPN and CDR2 is SVGIG in the germline V gene (reference sequence). J gave up 8 bases and V 5 bases, and 11 bases lay outside the gene matches. The CDR3 spans 15 residues. The CDR3 bases are TGTGCCTGGGGAAACCAGGGGGCAATGGATTCACCCCTCCACTTT. Protein product: CAWGNQGAMDSPLHF.

The chain has TRBV7-8 and TRBJ2-7; D gene uncertain. V lost 5 bases and J lost 7, with 15 bases in between. This CDR3 contains 13 residues. Germline CDR1 and CDR2: SGHVS and FQNEAQ. CDR3 protein: CASSRRVGTEQYF. Written as DNA, the CDR3 is TGTGCCAGCAGCCGCCGGGTCGGCACAGAGCAGTACTTC.